Below are 12 T cell receptor beta chains sequenced from a single sample in a study of cytomegalovirus exposure and HLA in healthy donors. This PCR relied on a set of 60 Vbeta primers and 13 Jbeta primers. TCRdb's copy holds only in-frame clones and misses some; the assay was immunoSEQ multiplex PCR. Recorded for this sample: roughly 40,000 clones. Source material: PBMCs. The receptor source for this set is a male donor in good health and CMV-seronegative.

This rearrangement joins TRBV6-1 to TRBJ2-7; TRBD1 matches at 8 bases. The trim removed 2 bases at V and 2 bases at J, leaving 5 bases unmatched. Germline lookup yields CDR1 MNHNS and CDR2 SASEGT. The CDR3 spans 15 residues. The CDR3: CASSERVQGAYEQYF. CDR3 bases: TGTGCCAGCAGTGAAAGAGTACAGGGGGCCTACGAGCAGTACTTC.

The V call is TRBV20-1, the J call TRBJ1-2; D gene uncertain. The CDR3 has 11 residues. V lost 2 bases, J lost 7 bases, and 8 bases lay in between. The germline V gene encodes CDR1 DFQATT and CDR2 SNEGSKA (reference sequence). The CDR3 sequence: CSARYGVGYTF. In DNA form, the CDR3 reads TGCAGTGCTAGATACGGGGTTGGCTACACCTTC.

V gene TRBV7-3 combines with J gene TRBJ2-3; possible D gene TRBD2, 6 bases. Trimming stripped 3 bases from V and 5 bases from J, with 15 bases between. Germline V gene sequence: CDR1 SGHTA, CDR2 FQGTGA. There are 15 residues in the CDR3. The CDR3 sequence is CASSFNAGSLDTQYF. Here the CDR3 DNA reads TGTGCCAGCAGCTTCAATGCGGGATCTCTAGATACGCAGTATTTT.

The rearrangement joins TRBV30 to TRBJ2-2; a possible D gene is TRBD1 (5 bases). The CDR3 runs to 13 residues. In germline, CDR1 is GTSNPN, CDR2 SVGIG (reference sequence). Trimming shortened V by 1 base and J by 7 bases, and 10 bases separated the two germline ends. CDR3 sequence: CAWSETVDGELFF. The CDR3 DNA reads as TGTGCCTGGAGTGAGACAGTTGACGGGGAGCTGTTTTTT.

V and J are TRBV7-2 and TRBJ2-2, with unresolved D. Per the germline V gene, CDR1 is SGHTA and CDR2 is FQGNSA. The CDR3 is 12 amino acids. V was clipped by 6 bases and J by 3 bases, with 5 bases between them. In nucleotides, the CDR3 is TGTGCCAGCAGGAGTTACACCGGGGAGCTGTTTTTT. Protein sequence: CASRSYTGELFF.

The chain is built from TRBV27 and TRBJ2-7; 8 nucleotides match TRBD2. V lost 6 bases and J lost 6; bases outside the gene matches: 13. CDR3 length: 15 residues. Germline V gene sequence: CDR1 MNHEY, CDR2 SMNVEV (reference sequence). CDR3 sequence reads: CASRPGGAALGEQYF. DNA for the CDR3: TGTGCCAGCAGGCCGGGAGGGGCCGCCCTTGGCGAGCAGTACTTC.

The chain uses TRBV10-3 and TRBJ1-2; maybe TRBD1 (6 bases). CDR1 is ENHRY and CDR2 is SYGVKD in the germline V gene. The V gene lost 6 bases and the J gene lost 3 bases, with 14 bases spanning the gap. The CDR3 spans 14 residues. CDR3 loop: CAISRQVSYYGYTF. The CDR3 region has the DNA TGTGCCATCAGCCGACAGGTTTCCTACTATGGCTACACCTTC.

In the case of this clone: It is likely a read error, because the conserved phenylalanine at the end of the CDR3 is missing. The chain recombines TRBV18 with TRBJ1-5; no definite D call. V lost 6 bases and J 7 bases, leaving 19 bases between the germline ends. The CDR3 extends over 15 amino acids. In germline, CDR1 is KGHSH, CDR2 LQKENI. The CDR3: CASSRERSRGQPQHL. CDR3 nucleotide sequence: TGTGCCAGCTCTCGTGAAAGGAGCAGAGGGCAGCCCCAGCATCTT.

The CDR3 region is CASSQDGQGLEQYF. The CDR3 DNA is TGCGCCAGCAGCCAAGATGGGCAGGGACTCGAGCAGTACTTC. The rearrangement uses TRBV4-3 and TRBJ2-7, with D perhaps matching TRBD2 (6 bases). Germline V gives CDR1 LGHNA, CDR2 YSLEER. Trimming pared 0 bases from V and 6 bases from J, leaving 12 bases between. This CDR3 comprises 14 residues.

V is TRBV7-8 and J is TRBJ2-5; 7 bases align to TRBD1. The DNA end lines up better with TRBJ2-7; the J call may be wrong. Germline-derived CDR1 and CDR2 are SGHVS and FQNEAQ. This CDR3 spans 13 amino acids. CDR3 loop: CASSLLQGYEQYF. In DNA form, the CDR3 reads TGTGCCAGCAGCTTATTACAGGGGTACGAGCAGTACTTC.

The rearrangement uses TRBV11-2 and TRBJ1-1; TRBD1 is a possible D gene (6 bases). Trimming removed 8 bases from V and 8 bases from J, with 15 bases in between. The germline gives CDR1 SGHAT, CDR2 FQNNGV. The CDR3 consists of 12 residues. The CDR3 protein is CASSFPRGEAFF. CDR3 in DNA: TGTGCCAGCTCCTTTCCTAGGGGGGAAGCTTTCTTT.

This rearrangement joins TRBV7-9 to TRBJ2-7; D may be TRBD1 (6 bases). Germline V gene sequence: CDR1 SEHNR, CDR2 FQNEAQ (reference sequence). Trimming removed 10 bases at V and 6 bases at J, with 19 bases between. The CDR3 has 13 residues. This CDR3 reads CAILPPTGREQYF. CDR3 nucleotide sequence: TGTGCCATCCTCCCCCCAACAGGGCGCGAGCAGTACTTC.